This T cell receptor beta chain was captured in a study of T cells in localized non-small cell lung cancer. The V end lost 10 bases, the J end lost 3 bases, and 13 bases lay between the germline ends. The germline gives CDR1 ENHRY, CDR2 SYGVKD. The CDR3 covers 12 residues. TCRdb keeps only in-frame clones here, not all; method: immunoSEQ multiplex PCR. The data contain around 28,000 clones, about 90% of them seen just once; the ten biggest clones take up about 3%. The sequenced sample was peripheral blood, obtained before any cancer treatment. This receptor was obtained from a woman between 18 and 50 years old with stage I lung adenocarcinoma. The rearrangement joins TRBV10-3 to TRBJ2-7; a weak D match, TRBD2 (6 bases). This CDR3 reads CATGDTNYEQYF. The CDR3 DNA reads TGTGCCACGGGAGACACTAACTACGAGCAGTACTTC.